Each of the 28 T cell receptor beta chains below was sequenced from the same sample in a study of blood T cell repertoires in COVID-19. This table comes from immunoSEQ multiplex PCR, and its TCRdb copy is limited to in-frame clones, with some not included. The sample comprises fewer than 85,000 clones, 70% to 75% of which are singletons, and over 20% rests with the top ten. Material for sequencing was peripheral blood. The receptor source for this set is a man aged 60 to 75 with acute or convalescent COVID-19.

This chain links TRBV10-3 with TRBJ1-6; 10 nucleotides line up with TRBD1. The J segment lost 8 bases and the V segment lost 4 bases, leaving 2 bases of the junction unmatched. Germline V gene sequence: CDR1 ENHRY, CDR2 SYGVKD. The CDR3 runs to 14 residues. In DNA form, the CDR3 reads TGTGCCATCAGTGTGACAGGGGGCGATTCACCCCTCCACTTT. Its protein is CAISVTGGDSPLHF.

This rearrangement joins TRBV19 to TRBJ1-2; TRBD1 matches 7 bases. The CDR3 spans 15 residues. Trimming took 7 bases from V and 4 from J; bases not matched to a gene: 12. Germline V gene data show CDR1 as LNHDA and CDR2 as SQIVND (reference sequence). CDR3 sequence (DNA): TGTGCCAGTACCCTTGAACAGGGGATTTCCTATGGCTACACCTTC. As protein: CASTLEQGISYGYTF. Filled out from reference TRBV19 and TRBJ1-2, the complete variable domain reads DGGITQSPKYLFRKEGQNVTLSCEQNLNHDAMYWYRQDPGQGLRLIYYSQIVNDFQKGDIAEGYSVSREKKESFPLTVTSAQKNPTAFYLCASTLEQGISYGYTFGSGTRLTVV.

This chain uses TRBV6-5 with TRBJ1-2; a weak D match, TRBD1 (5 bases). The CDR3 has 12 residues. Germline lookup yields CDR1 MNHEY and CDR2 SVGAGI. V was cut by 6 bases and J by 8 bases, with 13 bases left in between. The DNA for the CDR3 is TGTGCCAGCAGGCAGGGAAGACGAGGCTACACCTTC. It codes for CASRQGRRGYTF.

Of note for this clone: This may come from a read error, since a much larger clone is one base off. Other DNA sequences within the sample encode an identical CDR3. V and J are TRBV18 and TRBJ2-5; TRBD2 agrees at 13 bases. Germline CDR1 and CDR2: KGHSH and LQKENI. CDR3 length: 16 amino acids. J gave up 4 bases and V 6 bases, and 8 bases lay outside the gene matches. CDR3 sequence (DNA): TGTGCCAGCTCGCTTACTAGCGGGAGGGCCGGAGAGACCCAGTACTTC. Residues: CASSLTSGRAGETQYF.

As DNA, the CDR3 is TGTGCCAGCACCGTCCCGGGACAGCGCCCCGAGTTCTTC. This encodes CASTVPGQRPEFF. The V and J genes are TRBV13 and TRBJ2-1, with 7 bases matching TRBD1. CDR1 is PRHDT, CDR2 FYEKMQ, per germline (reference sequence). This CDR3 spans 13 amino acids. J lost 14 bases, V lost 7 bases, and 14 bases had no gene match.

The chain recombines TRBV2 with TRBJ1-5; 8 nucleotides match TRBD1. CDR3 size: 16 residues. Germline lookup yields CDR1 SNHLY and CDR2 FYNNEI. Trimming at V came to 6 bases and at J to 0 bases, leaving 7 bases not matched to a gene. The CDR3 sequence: CASRPTGVNSNQPQHF. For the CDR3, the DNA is TGTGCCAGCAGACCGACAGGGGTCAATAGCAATCAGCCCCAGCATTTT.

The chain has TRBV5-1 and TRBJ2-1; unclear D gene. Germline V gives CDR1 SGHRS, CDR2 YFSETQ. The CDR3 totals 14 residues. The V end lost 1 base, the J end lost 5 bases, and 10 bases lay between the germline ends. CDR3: CASSLLQRDNEQFF. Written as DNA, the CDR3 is TGCGCCAGCAGCTTGCTACAGAGAGACAATGAGCAGTTCTTC.

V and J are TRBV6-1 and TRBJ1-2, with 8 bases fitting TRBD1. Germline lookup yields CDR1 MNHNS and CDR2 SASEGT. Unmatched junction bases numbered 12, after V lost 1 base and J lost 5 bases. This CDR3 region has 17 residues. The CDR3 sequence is CASSEGGMDRAWYGYTF. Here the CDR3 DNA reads TGTGCCAGCAGTGAAGGCGGAATGGACAGGGCATGGTATGGCTACACCTTC.

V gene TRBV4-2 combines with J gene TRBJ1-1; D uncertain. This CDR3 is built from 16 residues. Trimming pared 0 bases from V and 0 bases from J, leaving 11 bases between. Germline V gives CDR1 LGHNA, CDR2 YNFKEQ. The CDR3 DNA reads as TGTGCCAGCAGCCAAGATCAAGCAGGCATGAACACTGAAGCTTTCTTT. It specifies CASSQDQAGMNTEAFF.

The CDR3 spells CSGMQGVGSEAFF. DNA for the CDR3: TGCAGCGGCATGCAGGGTGTAGGCTCTGAAGCTTTCTTT. This chain joins TRBV29-1 and TRBJ1-1; the D gene is possibly TRBD1 (5 bases). The V end was cut by 7 bases, the J end by 6 bases, with 18 bases between. Germline CDR1 and CDR2: SQVTM and ANQGSEA. The CDR3 covers 13 residues.

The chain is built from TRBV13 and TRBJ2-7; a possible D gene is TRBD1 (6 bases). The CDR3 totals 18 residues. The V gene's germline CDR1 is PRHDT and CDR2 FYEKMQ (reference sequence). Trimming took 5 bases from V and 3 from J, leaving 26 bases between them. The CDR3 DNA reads TGTGCCAGCAGCACCATGGGGGCCCGGGCCTCTTCGGGCTACGAGCAGTACTTC. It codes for CASSTMGARASSGYEQYF.

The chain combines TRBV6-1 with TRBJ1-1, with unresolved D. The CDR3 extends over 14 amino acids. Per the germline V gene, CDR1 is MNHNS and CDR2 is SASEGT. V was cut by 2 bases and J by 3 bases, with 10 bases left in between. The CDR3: CASSENDRDTEAFF. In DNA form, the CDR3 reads TGTGCCAGCAGTGAAAACGATCGAGACACTGAAGCTTTCTTT.

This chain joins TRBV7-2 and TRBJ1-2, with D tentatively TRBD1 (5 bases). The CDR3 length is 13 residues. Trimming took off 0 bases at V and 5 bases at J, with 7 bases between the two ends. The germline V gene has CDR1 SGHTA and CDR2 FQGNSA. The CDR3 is CASSLAGGYGYTF. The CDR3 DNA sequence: TGTGCCAGCAGCTTAGCGGGGGGTTATGGCTACACCTTC.

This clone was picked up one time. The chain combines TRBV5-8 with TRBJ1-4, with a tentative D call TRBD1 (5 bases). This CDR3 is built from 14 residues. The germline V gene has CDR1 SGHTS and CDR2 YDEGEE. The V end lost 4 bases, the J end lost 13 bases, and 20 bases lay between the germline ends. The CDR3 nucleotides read TGTGCCAGCAGCCGAGGCGACCTTTGGGGGGGACTGTTTTTT. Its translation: CASSRGDLWGGLFF.

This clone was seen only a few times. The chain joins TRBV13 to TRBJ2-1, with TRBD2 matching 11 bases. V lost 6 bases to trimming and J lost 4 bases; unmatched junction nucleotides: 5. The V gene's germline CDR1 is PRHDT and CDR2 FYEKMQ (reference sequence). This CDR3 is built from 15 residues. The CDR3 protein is CASSSGTSGYNEQFF. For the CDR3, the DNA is TGTGCCAGCAGTTCTGGGACTAGCGGATACAATGAGCAGTTCTTC.

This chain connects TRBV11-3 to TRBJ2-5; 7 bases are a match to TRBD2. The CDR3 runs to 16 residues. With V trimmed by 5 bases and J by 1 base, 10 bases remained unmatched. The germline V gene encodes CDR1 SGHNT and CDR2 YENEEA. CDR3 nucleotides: TGTGCCAGCAGCCCGGGAGGTAGCGGAGCCCAAGAGACCCAGTACTTC. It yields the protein CASSPGGSGAQETQYF.

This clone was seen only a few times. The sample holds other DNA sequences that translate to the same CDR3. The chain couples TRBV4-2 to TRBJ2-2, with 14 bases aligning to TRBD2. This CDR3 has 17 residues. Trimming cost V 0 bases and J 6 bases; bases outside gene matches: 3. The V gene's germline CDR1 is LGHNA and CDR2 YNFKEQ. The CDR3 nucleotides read TGTGCCAGCAGCCAAGAAGGGACTAGCGGGGGTCCCGGGGAGCTGTTTTTT. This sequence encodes CASSQEGTSGGPGELFF.

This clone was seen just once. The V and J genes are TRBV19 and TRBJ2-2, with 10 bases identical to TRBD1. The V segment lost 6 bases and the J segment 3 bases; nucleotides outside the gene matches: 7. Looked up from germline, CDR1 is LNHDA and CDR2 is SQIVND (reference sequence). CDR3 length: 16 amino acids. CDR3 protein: CASRTGTGEYTGELFF. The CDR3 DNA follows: TGTGCCAGTAGAACCGGGACAGGGGAATACACCGGGGAGCTGTTTTTT. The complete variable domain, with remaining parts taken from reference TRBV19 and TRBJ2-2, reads DGGITQSPKYLFRKEGQNVTLSCEQNLNHDAMYWYRQDPGQGLRLIYYSQIVNDFQKGDIAEGYSVSREKKESFPLTVTSAQKNPTAFYLCASRTGTGEYTGELFFGEGSRLTVL.

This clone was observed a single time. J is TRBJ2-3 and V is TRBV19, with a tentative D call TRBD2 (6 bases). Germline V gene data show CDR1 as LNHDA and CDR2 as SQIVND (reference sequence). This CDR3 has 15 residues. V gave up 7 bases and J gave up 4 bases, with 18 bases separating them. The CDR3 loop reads CASTRSGGGADTQYF. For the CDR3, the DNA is TGTGCCAGTACCCGTAGCGGAGGAGGGGCAGATACGCAGTATTTT.

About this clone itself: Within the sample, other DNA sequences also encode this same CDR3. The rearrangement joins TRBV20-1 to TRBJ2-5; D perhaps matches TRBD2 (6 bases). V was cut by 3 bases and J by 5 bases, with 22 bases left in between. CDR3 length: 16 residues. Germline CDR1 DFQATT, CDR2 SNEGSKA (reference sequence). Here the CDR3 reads CSASLRAKGGGETQYF. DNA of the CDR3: TGCAGTGCTAGTCTCAGGGCGAAGGGAGGAGGGGAGACCCAGTACTTC.

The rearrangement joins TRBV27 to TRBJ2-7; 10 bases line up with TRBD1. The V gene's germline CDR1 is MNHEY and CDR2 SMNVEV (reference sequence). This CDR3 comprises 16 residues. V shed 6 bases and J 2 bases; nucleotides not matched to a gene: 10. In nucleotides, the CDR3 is TGTGCCAGCAGCATAAGGAGGGACAGGGGCACCTACGAGCAGTACGTC. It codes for CASSIRRDRGTYEQYV.

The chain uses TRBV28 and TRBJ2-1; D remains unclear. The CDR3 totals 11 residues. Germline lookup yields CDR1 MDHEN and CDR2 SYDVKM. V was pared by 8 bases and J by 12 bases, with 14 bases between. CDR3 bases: TGTGCCAGCTCGGAGCGTTCGAGGCAGTTCTTC. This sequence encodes CASSERSRQFF.

The CDR3 coding sequence is TGTGCCAGCTCACCAACAGGGCCCACAGATACGCAGTATTTT. This encodes CASSPTGPTDTQYF. This chain connects TRBV18 to TRBJ2-3, with D perhaps matching TRBD1 (6 bases). V was clipped by 2 bases and J by 2 bases, with 8 bases between them. The CDR3 has 14 amino acids. From germline, CDR1 is KGHSH and CDR2 LQKENI.

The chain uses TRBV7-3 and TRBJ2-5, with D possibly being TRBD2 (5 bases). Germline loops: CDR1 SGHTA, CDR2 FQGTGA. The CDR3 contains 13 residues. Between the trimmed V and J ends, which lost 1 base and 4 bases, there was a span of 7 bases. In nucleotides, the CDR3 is TGTGCCAGCAGCTTAAATCGGGGAGAGACCCAGTACTTC. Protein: CASSLNRGETQYF. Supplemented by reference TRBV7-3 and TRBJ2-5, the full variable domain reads GAGVSQTPSNKVTEKGKYVELRCDPISGHTALYWYRQSLGQGPEFLIYFQGTGAADDSGLPNDRFFAVRPEGSVSTLKIQRTERGDSAVYLCASSLNRGETQYFGPGTRLLVL.

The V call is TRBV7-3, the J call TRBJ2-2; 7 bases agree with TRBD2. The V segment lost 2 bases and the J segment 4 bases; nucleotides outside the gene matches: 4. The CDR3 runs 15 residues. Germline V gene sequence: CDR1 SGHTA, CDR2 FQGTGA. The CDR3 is CASSLGGGGTGELFF. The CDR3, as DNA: TGTGCCAGCAGCTTAGGAGGCGGGGGCACCGGGGAGCTGTTTTTT.

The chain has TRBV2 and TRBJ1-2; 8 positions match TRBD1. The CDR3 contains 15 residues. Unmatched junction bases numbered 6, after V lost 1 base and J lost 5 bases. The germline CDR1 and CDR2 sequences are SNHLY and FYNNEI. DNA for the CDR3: TGTGCCAGCAGTGAAGAGGCAGGGGGCCGGTATGGCTACACCTTC. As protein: CASSEEAGGRYGYTF.

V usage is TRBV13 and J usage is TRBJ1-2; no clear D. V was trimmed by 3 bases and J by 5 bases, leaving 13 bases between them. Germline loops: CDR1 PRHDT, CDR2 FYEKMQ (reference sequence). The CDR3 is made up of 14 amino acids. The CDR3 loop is CASSFENSQYGYTF. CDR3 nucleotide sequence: TGTGCCAGCAGCTTCGAGAACAGTCAATATGGCTACACCTTC.

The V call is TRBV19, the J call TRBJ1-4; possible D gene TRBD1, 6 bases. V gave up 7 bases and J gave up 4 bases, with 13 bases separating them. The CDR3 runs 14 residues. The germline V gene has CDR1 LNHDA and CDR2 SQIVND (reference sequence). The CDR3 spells CASTSGTHNEKLFF. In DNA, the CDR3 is TGTGCCAGTACCTCCGGGACACATAATGAAAAACTGTTTTTT.